This entry concerns a single TCR beta chain. Profiled with immunoSEQ multiplex PCR; TCRdb holds only in-frame clones, not every one. The table includes about 46,000 clones, around 86% detected once. This sample is part of a study of blood T cell repertoires in COVID-19. At the level of the study: Specimens from acute and convalescent COVID-19 originated in the United States, Italy and Spain. In each case, the material was cDNA or gDNA derived from T cells, B-cell-depleted T cells, or PBMCs.

This TCR derives from a human donor in a cohort sampled during active COVID-19. Material: peripheral blood.

CDR3 sequence: CASSSVTGVMDEQYF. The CDR3, as DNA: TGCGCCAGCAGCTCAGTCACAGGGGTGATGGACGAGCAGTACTTC. V is TRBV5-1 and J is TRBJ2-7; 7 bases agree with TRBD1. CDR3 length: 15 amino acids. Germline CDR1 reads SGHRS; CDR2 reads YFSETQ. After removal of 3 bases from V and 5 bases from J, the junction contained 11 bases not matched to a gene. Variable domain in full (rest from reference TRBV5-1 and TRBJ2-7): KAGVTQTPRYLIKTRGQQVTLSCSPISGHRSVSWYQQTPGQGLQFLFEYFSETQRNKGNFPGRFSGRQFSNSRSEMNVSTLELGDSALYLCASSSVTGVMDEQYFGPGTRLTVT.